The clone carrying this T cell receptor (beta chain) was seen many times. The antigen is undetermined. Used for diagnoses were clinical symptoms, serum thyroxine and TRAb, thyroid ultrasound and orbital computed tomography. The data derive from a study of T cells in Graves' hyperthyroidism and ophthalmopathy. Study-level results: Median prediction lead before ophthalmopathy onset was 6.5 to 7 months with the model.

TCR beta CDR3 regions were amplified from RNA. In the first-round RT-PCR of the TCR CDR3, the HTBI primer set was used. Each CDR3 protein gets one entry after TCRdb re-called the multiplex PCR reads with MiXCR. Among about half a million distinct CDR3 sequences listed, about 24% were seen once. The origin of this receptor is a woman younger than 45 with Graves' ophthalmopathy. Sequenced material: blood.

CDR3 sequence (DNA): TGTGCCAGCACACGATCGCACAGGGAGAACTATGGCTACACCTTC. Residues: CASTRSHRENYGYTF. This rearrangement joins TRBV12-3 or TRBV12-4 to TRBJ1-2; a possible D gene is TRBD1 (6 bases). The CDR3 contains 15 residues. Between the trimmed V and J ends, which lost 7 bases and 2 bases, there was a span of 17 bases.